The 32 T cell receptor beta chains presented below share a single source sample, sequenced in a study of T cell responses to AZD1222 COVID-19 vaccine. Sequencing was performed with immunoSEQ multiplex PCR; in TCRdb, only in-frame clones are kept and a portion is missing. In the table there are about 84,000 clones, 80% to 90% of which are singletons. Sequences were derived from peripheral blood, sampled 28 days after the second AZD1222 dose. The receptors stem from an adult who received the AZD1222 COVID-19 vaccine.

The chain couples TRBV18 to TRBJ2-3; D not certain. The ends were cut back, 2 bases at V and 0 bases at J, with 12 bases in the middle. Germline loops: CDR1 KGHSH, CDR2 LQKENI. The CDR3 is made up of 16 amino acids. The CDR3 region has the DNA TGTGCCAGCTCACCAGTTCGTCCAGAGAGCACAGATACGCAGTATTTT. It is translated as CASSPVRPESTDTQYF.

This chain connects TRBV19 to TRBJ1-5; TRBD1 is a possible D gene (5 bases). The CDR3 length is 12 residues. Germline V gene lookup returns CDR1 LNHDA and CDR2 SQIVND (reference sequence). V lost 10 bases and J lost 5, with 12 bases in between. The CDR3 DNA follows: TGTGCCACCAGAAGAGGGGATCAGCCCCAGCATTTT. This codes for CATRRGDQPQHF.

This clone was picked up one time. CDR3 DNA sequence: TGTGCCAGCAGCGCTAGAGCCAGCCATCAGCCCCAGCATTTT. The encoded protein is CASSARASHQPQHF. V gene TRBV7-6 combines with J gene TRBJ1-5; D gene uncertain. CDR1 is SGHVS and CDR2 is FNYEAQ in the germline V gene. The CDR3 runs 14 residues. V lost 5 bases to trimming and J lost 5 bases, with 13 bases between them.

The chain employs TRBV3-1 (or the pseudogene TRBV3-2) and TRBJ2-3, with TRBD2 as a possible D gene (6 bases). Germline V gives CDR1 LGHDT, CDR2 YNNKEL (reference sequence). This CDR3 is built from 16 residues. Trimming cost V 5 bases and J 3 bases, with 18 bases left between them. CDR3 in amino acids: CASSLHPGLITDTQYF. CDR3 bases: TGTGCCAGCAGCTTACACCCGGGACTGATAACAGATACGCAGTATTTT.

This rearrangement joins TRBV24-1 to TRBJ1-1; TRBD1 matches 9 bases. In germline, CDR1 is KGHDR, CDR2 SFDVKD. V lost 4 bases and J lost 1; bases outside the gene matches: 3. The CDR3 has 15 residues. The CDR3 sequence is CATSETGGENTEAFF. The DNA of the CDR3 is TGTGCCACCAGTGAGACAGGGGGAGAGAACACTGAAGCTTTCTTT.

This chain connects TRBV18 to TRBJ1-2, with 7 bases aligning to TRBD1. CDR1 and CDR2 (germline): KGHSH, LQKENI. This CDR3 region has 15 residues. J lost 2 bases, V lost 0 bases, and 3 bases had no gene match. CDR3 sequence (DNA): TGTGCCAGCTCACCACCGGCAGGGGGGAACTATGGCTACACCTTC. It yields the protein CASSPPAGGNYGYTF.

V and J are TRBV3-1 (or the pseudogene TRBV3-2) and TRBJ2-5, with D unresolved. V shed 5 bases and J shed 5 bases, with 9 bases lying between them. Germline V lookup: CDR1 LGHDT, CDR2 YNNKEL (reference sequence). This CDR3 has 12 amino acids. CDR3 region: CASSTPWETQYF. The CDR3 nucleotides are TGTGCCAGCAGCACCCCTTGGGAGACCCAGTACTTC.

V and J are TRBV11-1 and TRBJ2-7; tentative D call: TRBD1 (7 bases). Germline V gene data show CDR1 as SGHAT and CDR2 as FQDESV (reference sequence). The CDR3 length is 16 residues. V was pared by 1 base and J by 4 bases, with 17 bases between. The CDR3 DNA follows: TGTGCCAGCAGCTTAGAAGAGCAGGGGGGTCTATACGAGCAGTACTTC. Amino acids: CASSLEEQGGLYEQYF.

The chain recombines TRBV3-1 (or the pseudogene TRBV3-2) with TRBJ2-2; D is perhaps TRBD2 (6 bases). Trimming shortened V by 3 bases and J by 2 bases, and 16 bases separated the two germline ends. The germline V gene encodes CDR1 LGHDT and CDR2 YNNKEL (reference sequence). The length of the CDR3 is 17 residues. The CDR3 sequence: CASSQQDRGTNTGELFF. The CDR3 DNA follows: TGTGCCAGCAGCCAGCAGGATCGGGGGACCAACACCGGGGAGCTGTTTTTT.

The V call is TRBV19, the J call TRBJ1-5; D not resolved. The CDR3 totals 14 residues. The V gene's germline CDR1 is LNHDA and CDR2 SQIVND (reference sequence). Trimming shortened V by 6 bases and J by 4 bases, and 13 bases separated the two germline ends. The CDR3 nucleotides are TGTGCCAGTAGCCCCCAGTGGGGTAATCAGCCCCAGCATTTT. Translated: CASSPQWGNQPQHF.

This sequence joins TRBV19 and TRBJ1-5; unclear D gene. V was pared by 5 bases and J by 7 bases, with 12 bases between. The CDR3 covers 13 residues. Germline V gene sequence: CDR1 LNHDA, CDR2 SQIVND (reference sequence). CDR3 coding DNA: TGTGCCAGTAGTCCAGAGGGAAGGCAGCCCCAGCATTTT. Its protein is CASSPEGRQPQHF.

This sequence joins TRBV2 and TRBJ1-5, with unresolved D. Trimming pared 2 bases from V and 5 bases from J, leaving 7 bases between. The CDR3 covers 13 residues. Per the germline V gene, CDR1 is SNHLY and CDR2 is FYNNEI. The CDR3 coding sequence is TGTGCCAGCAGTGAACGTAGAGATCAGCCCCAGCATTTT. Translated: CASSERRDQPQHF.

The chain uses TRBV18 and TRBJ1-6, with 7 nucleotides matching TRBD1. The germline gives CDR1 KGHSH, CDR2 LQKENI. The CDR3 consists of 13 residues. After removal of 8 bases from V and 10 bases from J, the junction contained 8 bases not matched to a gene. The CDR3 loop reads CASLGTASSPLHF. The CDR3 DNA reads TGTGCCAGCCTGGGGACAGCCTCATCACCCCTCCACTTT.

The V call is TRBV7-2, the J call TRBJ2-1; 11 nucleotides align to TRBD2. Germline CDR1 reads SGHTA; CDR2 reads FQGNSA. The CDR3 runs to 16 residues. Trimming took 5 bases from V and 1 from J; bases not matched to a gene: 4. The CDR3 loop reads CASSLGLADSYNEQFF. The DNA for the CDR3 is TGTGCCAGCAGCCTGGGACTAGCGGATTCCTACAATGAGCAGTTCTTC.

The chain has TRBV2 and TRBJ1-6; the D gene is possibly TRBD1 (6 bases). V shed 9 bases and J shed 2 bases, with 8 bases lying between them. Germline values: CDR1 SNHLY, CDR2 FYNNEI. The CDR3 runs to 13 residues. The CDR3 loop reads CASQGTYNSPLHF. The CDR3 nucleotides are TGTGCCAGTCAGGGGACCTATAATTCACCCCTCCACTTT.

This chain's CDR3 is CASSRLPVNTEAFF. DNA of the CDR3: TGTGCCAGCAGCCGCCTTCCGGTGAACACTGAAGCTTTCTTT. The chain couples TRBV28 to TRBJ1-1; no definite D call. In germline, CDR1 is MDHEN, CDR2 SYDVKM. The CDR3 has 14 amino acids. V was pared by 6 bases and J by 0 bases, with 11 bases between.

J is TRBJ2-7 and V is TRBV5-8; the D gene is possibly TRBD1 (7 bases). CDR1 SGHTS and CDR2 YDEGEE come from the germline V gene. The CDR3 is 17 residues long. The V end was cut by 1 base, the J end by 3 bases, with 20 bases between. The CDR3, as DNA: TGTGCCAGCAGCTTGAGGTCAGGGGGGAACTACGGCTACGAGCAGTACTTC. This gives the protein CASSLRSGGNYGYEQYF.

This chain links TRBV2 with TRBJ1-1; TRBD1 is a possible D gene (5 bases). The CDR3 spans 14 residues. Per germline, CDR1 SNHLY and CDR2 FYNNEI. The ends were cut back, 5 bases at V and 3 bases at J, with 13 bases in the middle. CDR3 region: CASSLSGGYTEAFF. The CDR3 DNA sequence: TGTGCCAGCAGTCTGTCGGGGGGATACACTGAAGCTTTCTTT.

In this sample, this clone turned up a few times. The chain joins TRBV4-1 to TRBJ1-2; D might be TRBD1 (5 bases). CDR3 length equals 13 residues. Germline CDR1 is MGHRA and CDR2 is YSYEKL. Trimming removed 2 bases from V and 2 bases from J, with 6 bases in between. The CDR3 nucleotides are TGCGCCAGCAGCCAACGGGACAACTATGGCTACACCTTC. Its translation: CASSQRDNYGYTF.

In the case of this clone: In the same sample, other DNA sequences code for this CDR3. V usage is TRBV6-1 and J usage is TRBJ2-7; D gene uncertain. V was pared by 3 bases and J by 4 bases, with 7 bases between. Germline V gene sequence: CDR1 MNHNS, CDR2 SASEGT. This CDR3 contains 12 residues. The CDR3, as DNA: TGTGCCAGCAGTGAGCCAGGATACGAGCAGTACTTC. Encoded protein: CASSEPGYEQYF.

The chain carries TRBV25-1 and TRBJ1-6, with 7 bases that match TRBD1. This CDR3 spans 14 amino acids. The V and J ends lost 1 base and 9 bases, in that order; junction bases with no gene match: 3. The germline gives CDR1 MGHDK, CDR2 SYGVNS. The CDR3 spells CASSESRDSSPLHF. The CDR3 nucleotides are TGTGCCAGCAGTGAATCACGGGACAGTTCACCCCTCCACTTT.

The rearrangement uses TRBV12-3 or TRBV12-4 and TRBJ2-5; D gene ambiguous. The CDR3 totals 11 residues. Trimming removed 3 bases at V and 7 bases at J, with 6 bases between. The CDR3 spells CASSLLGTQYF. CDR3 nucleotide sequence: TGTGCCAGCAGTTTGTTAGGGACCCAGTACTTC.

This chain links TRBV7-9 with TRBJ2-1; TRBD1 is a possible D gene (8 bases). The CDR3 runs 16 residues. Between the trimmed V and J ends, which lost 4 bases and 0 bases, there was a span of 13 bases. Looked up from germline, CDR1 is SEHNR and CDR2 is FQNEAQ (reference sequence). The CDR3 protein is CASSSQGGSSYNEQFF. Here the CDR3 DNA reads TGTGCCAGCAGCTCACAGGGGGGGTCCTCCTACAATGAGCAGTTCTTC.

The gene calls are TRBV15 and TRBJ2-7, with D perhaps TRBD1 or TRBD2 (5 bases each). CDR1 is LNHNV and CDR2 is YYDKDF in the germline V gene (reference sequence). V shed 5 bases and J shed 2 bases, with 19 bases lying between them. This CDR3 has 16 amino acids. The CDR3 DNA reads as TGTGCCACCAGCGTTCCACCCAGAGGGACCCCCTACGAGCAGTACTTC. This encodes CATSVPPRGTPYEQYF.

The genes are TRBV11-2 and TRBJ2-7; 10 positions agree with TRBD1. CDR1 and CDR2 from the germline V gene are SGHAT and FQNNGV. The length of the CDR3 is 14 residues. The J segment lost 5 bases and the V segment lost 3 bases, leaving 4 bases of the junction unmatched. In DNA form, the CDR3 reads TGTGCCAGCAGCTTCGACAGGGGGCGCCACGAGCAGTACTTC. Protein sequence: CASSFDRGRHEQYF.

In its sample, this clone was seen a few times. The CDR3 loop is CASIRDRPGDTEAFF. CDR3 DNA: TGTGCCAGCATCCGGGATCGTCCCGGTGACACTGAAGCTTTCTTT. V and J are TRBV27 and TRBJ1-1; D gene ambiguous. V was trimmed by 7 bases and J by 3 bases, leaving 18 bases between them. Germline V gives CDR1 MNHEY, CDR2 SMNVEV (reference sequence). The CDR3 is 15 amino acids.

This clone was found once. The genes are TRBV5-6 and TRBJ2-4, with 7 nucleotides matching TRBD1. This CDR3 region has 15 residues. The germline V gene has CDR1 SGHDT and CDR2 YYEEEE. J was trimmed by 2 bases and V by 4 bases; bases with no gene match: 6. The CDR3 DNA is TGTGCCAGCAGCCTACAGGGGAAGCCCAAAAACATTCAGTACTTC. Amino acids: CASSLQGKPKNIQYF.

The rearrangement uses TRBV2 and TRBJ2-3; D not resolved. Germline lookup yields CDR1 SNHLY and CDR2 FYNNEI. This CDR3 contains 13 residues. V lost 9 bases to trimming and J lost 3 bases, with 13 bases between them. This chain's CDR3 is CASIRASTDTQYF. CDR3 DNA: TGTGCCAGTATCCGGGCCTCGACAGATACGCAGTATTTT.

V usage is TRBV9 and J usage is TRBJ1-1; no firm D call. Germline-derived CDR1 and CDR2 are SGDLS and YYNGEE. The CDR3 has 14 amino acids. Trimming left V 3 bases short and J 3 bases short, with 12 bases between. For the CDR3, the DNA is TGTGCCAGCAGCGATGGCAGCGTTTACACTGAAGCTTTCTTT. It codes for CASSDGSVYTEAFF.

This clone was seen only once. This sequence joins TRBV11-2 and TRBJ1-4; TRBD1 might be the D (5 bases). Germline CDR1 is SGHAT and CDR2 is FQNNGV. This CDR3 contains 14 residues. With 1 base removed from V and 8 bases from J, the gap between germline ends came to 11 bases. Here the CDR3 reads CASSLGQGEEKLFF. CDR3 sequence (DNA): TGTGCCAGCAGCTTAGGCCAGGGCGAAGAAAAACTGTTTTTT.

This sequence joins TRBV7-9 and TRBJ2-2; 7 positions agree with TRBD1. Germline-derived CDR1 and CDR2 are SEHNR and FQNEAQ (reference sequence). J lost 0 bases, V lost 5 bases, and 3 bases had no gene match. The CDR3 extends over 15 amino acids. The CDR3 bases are TGTGCCAGCAGCGTGGGACAGTCGAACACCGGGGAGCTGTTTTTT. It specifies CASSVGQSNTGELFF. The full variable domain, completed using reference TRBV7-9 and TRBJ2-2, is DTGVSQNPRHKITKRGQNVTFRCDPISEHNRLYWYRQTLGQGPEFLTYFQNEAQLEKSRLLSDRFSAERPKGSFSTLEIQRTEQGDSAMYLCASSVGQSNTGELFFGEGSRLTVL.

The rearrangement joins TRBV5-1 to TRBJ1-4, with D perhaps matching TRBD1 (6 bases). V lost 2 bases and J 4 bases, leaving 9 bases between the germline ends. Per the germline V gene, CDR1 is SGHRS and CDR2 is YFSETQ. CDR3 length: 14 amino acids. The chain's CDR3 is CASSLSGVNEKLFF. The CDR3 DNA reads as TGCGCCAGCAGCTTATCAGGGGTTAATGAAAAACTGTTTTTT. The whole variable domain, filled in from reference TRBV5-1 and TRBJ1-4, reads KAGVTQTPRYLIKTRGQQVTLSCSPISGHRSVSWYQQTPGQGLQFLFEYFSETQRNKGNFPGRFSGRQFSNSRSEMNVSTLELGDSALYLCASSLSGVNEKLFFGSGTQLSVL.